Below are 31 T cell receptor beta chains sequenced from a single sample in a study of glioma-infiltrating T cells. Using RNA template, CDR3s of TCR alpha and beta were amplified with iRepertoire arm-PCR. TCRdb independently ran MiXCR on the multiplex PCR reads; one entry per CDR3 protein. The sample holds under 200,000 distinct CDR3 sequences, approximately 40% seen once. Sequencing was performed on glioma tissue, nonneoplastic brain tissue, or PBMCs (not recorded which). Receptors originate from a human donor with low-grade glioma or glioblastoma, undergoing nonglioma brain surgery, or in good health (not recorded which).

This clonotype was seen just once. This may arise from a read error, as a much more abundant clone is one base away. This chain uses TRBV28 with TRBJ2-7, with no clear D. Trimming removed 9 bases from V and 3 bases from J, with 9 bases in between. The CDR3 covers 11 residues. Germline lookup yields CDR1 MDHEN and CDR2 SYDVKM. DNA for the CDR3: TGTGCCAGTCTAGATGTCTACGAGCAGTACTTC. This sequence encodes CASLDVYEQYF.

As regards this clonotype: Being one base from a much bigger clone, this may be a read error. The conserved final phenylalanine or tryptophan is absent from the CDR3, which likely points to a read error. This rearrangement joins TRBV20-1 to TRBJ1-2, with D maybe TRBD1 (5 bases). Trimming took 5 bases from V and 7 from J, leaving 17 bases between them. Germline values: CDR1 DFQATT, CDR2 SNEGSKA (reference sequence). This CDR3 spans 13 amino acids. The CDR3 DNA reads TGCAGTGCTTCCCCCGGGGCAGTAGGTGGCTACACCTTA. As protein: CSASPGAVGGYTL.

Concerning this clonotype: A read error may account for a junction end that differs from germline. The chain employs TRBV28 and TRBJ2-5; the D gene is possibly TRBD2 (5 bases). Germline V gene lookup returns CDR1 MDHEN and CDR2 SYDVKM. There are 13 residues in the CDR3. DNA for the CDR3: TGTGCCAGCAGTTTAGACCGGGGAGAGACCCATTACTTC. Amino acid sequence: CASSLDRGETHYF.

The chain has TRBV29-1 and TRBJ2-3; D unresolved. The V and J ends lost 6 bases and 2 bases respectively, with 15 bases between them. The CDR3 sequence is 14 residues long. Germline loops: CDR1 SQVTM, CDR2 ANQGSEA. CDR3 sequence reads: CSVPFSSITDTQYF. The CDR3 DNA is TGCAGCGTACCGTTCTCCAGTATCACAGATACGCAGTATTTT.

V usage is TRBV6-1 and J usage is TRBJ2-3; D gene unclear. Germline lookup yields CDR1 MNHNS and CDR2 SASEGT. V was pared by 9 bases and J by 0 bases, with 16 bases between. There are 15 residues in the CDR3. CDR3 sequence reads: CARSLAVPSTDTQYF. The CDR3, as DNA: TGTGCCAGGAGCTTAGCAGTGCCTAGCACAGATACGCAGTATTTT.

The chain joins TRBV2 to TRBJ2-7; D perhaps matches TRBD2 (6 bases). CDR1 is SNHLY and CDR2 is FYNNEI in the germline V gene. V lost 6 bases and J lost 7, with 28 bases in between. CDR3 size: 17 residues. CDR3 sequence: CASRILNKGLPLGEQYF. In DNA form, the CDR3 reads TGTGCCAGCAGGATACTAAACAAGGGACTGCCCTTGGGGGAGCAGTACTTC.

The table lists this clonotype with a count of one. The J gene is TRBJ2-2, the V gene TRBV7-2; 12 nucleotides align to TRBD2. V shed 4 bases and J 6 bases; nucleotides not matched to a gene: 6. The CDR3 has 16 residues. Looked up from germline, CDR1 is SGHTA and CDR2 is FQGNSA. CDR3 coding DNA: TGTGCCAGCAGCTCCAGACTAGCGGGAGCGGCCGGGGAGCTGTTTTTT. Residues: CASSSRLAGAAGELFF.

The chain has TRBV29-1 and TRBJ2-3; 11 bases agree with TRBD1. Germline lookup yields CDR1 SQVTM and CDR2 ANQGSEA. Unmatched junction bases numbered 13, after V lost 8 bases and J lost 3 bases. This CDR3 is built from 16 residues. CDR3 in DNA: TGCAGCTTCTCCGGGACAGGGGGTCTCAAGACAGATACGCAGTATTTT. Protein: CSFSGTGGLKTDTQYF.

Notes on this clonotype: It is likely a read error, because the conserved phenylalanine at the end of the CDR3 is missing. The DNA is omitted, as the CDR3 cannot be located on it reliably, and the CDR3 follows TCRdb's listing. This chain joins TRBV28 and TRBJ1-1; no DNA check was done on the table's D call, TRBD1. In germline, CDR1 is MDHEN, CDR2 SYDVKM. Both ends counted, the CDR3 spans 11 residues. The CDR3 here is CASSLSRTGLG.

This clonotype was detected ten times or more. V and J are TRBV3-1 and TRBJ2-7; 9 bases are a match to TRBD2. The CDR3 loop spans 14 amino acids. CDR1 is LGHDT and CDR2 is YNNKEL in the germline V gene (reference sequence). The J segment lost 6 bases and the V segment lost 3 bases, leaving 6 bases of the junction unmatched. In DNA form, the CDR3 reads TGTGCCAGCAGCCAGCGGACTAGCGAAAGCGAGCAGTACTTC. Encoded protein: CASSQRTSESEQYF.

This chain connects TRBV5-1 to TRBJ2-5, with D perhaps given as TRBD1 or TRBD2 (5 bases each). The germline CDR1 and CDR2 sequences are SGHRS and YFSETQ. Between the trimmed V and J ends, which lost 4 bases and 5 bases, there was a span of 15 bases. The CDR3 has 14 residues. The CDR3 DNA is TGCGCCAGCAGCAACCGGGACCCGGTGGAGACCCAGTACTTC. Its protein is CASSNRDPVETQYF. The entire variable domain, with the rest obtained from reference TRBV5-1 and TRBJ2-5, is as follows: KAGVTQTPRYLIKTRGQQVTLSCSPISGHRSVSWYQQTPGQGLQFLFEYFSETQRNKGNFPGRFSGRQFSNSRSEMNVSTLELGDSALYLCASSNRDPVETQYFGPGTRLLVL.

This clonotype appeared many times. V and J are TRBV20-1 and TRBJ2-7; the match to TRBD2 covers 11 bases. Trimming took 6 bases from V and 6 from J; bases not matched to a gene: 10. The CDR3 has 14 amino acids. The germline V gene encodes CDR1 DFQATT and CDR2 SNEGSKA (reference sequence). The CDR3 nucleotides read TGCAGTGCGACTCGACTAGCGGGAACGATCGAGCAGTACTTC. Encoded protein: CSATRLAGTIEQYF.

The table lists this clonotype with many counts. The CDR3 nucleotides read TGTGCCAGCACGAGAAATAATTCACCCCTCCACTTT. It translates to CASTRNNSPLHF. J is TRBJ1-6 and V is TRBV12-3 or TRBV12-4; D gene uncertain. V was cut by 7 bases and J by 5 bases, with 6 bases left in between. This CDR3 comprises 12 residues.

This clonotype appeared a few times. The chain has TRBV10-3 and TRBJ2-7; D is perhaps TRBD2 (6 bases). Trimming cost V 4 bases and J 4 bases, with 14 bases left between them. This CDR3 has 14 residues. Per the germline V gene, CDR1 is ENHRY and CDR2 is SYGVKD. CDR3 amino acids: CAISGSGTGYEQYF. DNA for the CDR3: TGTGCCATCAGTGGGTCCGGGACTGGTTACGAGCAGTACTTC.

This clonotype was seen many times. This chain links TRBV28 with TRBJ2-7; D gene ambiguous. V was shortened by 5 bases and J by 7 bases, with 9 bases between the two germline ends. Germline-derived CDR1 and CDR2 are MDHEN and SYDVKM. CDR3 length equals 11 residues. For the CDR3, the DNA is TGTGCCAGCAGTACCCTACGAGAGCAGTACTTC. It codes for CASSTLREQYF.

The gene calls are TRBV4-2 and TRBJ1-3; a possible D gene is TRBD1 (6 bases). This CDR3 is 15 amino acids long. CDR1 and CDR2 from the germline V gene are LGHNA and YNFKEQ. V shed 4 bases and J shed 1 base, with 11 bases lying between them. This CDR3 reads CASSRDTRSGNTIYF. CDR3 in DNA: TGTGCCAGCAGCCGGGACACTCGATCTGGAAACACCATATATTTT.

This clonotype was observed a handful of times. This sequence joins TRBV7-2 and TRBJ2-5, with D maybe TRBD2 (5 bases). V was shortened by 5 bases and J by 5 bases, with 12 bases between the two germline ends. CDR1 is SGHTA and CDR2 is FQGNSA in the germline V gene. The CDR3 totals 13 residues. The CDR3 DNA reads TGTGCCAGCAGCCAGCGGCCTGGGGAGACCCAGTACTTC. Translating it yields CASSQRPGETQYF. Full variable domain (outside the CDR3, taken from reference TRBV7-2 and TRBJ2-5): GAGVSQSPSNKVTEKGKDVELRCDPISGHTALYWYRQSLGQGLEFLIYFQGNSAPDKSGLPSDRFSAERTGGSVSTLTIQRTQQEDSAVYLCASSQRPGETQYFGPGTRLLVL.

J is TRBJ1-1 and V is TRBV5-4; D gene uncertain. The CDR3 contains 15 residues. CDR1 is SGHNT and CDR2 is YYREEE in the germline V gene (reference sequence). V was trimmed by 4 bases and J by 0 bases, leaving 13 bases between them. The CDR3, as DNA: TGTGCCAGCAGCCGGACGGGAAGCATGAACACTGAAGCTTTCTTT. Residues: CASSRTGSMNTEAFF.

This clonotype was counted ten times or more. The V gene is TRBV28, the J gene TRBJ1-2; D perhaps matches TRBD1 (6 bases). Germline V CDR1 and CDR2: MDHEN, SYDVKM. This CDR3 is 13 amino acids long. V was shortened by 6 bases and J by 10 bases, with 18 bases between the two germline ends. CDR3 sequence: CASSRGLGTFYTF. The CDR3 nucleotides read TGTGCCAGCAGCCGGGGGTTGGGGACATTCTACACCTTC.

About this clonotype itself: A much bigger clone sits one base away, suggesting this may be a read error. The CDR3 loop reads CSAMGYNEQFF. For the CDR3, the DNA is TGCAGCGCTATGGGCTACAATGAGCAGTTCTTC. V and J are TRBV29-1 and TRBJ2-1; no clear D. The CDR3 consists of 11 residues. Trimming removed 7 bases at V and 3 bases at J, with 7 bases between. From germline, CDR1 is SQVTM and CDR2 ANQGSEA.

The sample holds many counts of this clonotype. V gene TRBV27 combines with J gene TRBJ1-2; maybe TRBD1 (5 bases). Between the trimmed V and J ends, which lost 1 base and 4 bases, there was a span of 19 bases. This CDR3 has 17 amino acids. CDR1 is MNHEY, CDR2 SMNVEV, per germline (reference sequence). CDR3 sequence: CASSLLSGAAEAYGYTF. CDR3 bases: TGTGCCAGCAGTTTATTGAGTGGGGCAGCTGAAGCCTATGGCTACACCTTC.

This clonotype has a count of ten or more. The chain employs TRBV7-9 and TRBJ1-1, with D possibly TRBD1 on 6 matching bases. The CDR3 is 15 amino acids. The germline V gene has CDR1 SEHNR and CDR2 FQNEAQ (reference sequence). The V gene lost 6 bases and the J gene lost 11 bases, with 25 bases spanning the gap. CDR3 bases: TGTGCCAGCAGGGAATCGGAATACAGGGATAGTCAGGCTTTCTTT. It is translated as CASRESEYRDSQAFF.

This clonotype was observed at least ten times. This chain links TRBV19 with TRBJ2-3; no firm D call. V was pared by 3 bases and J by 6 bases, with 4 bases between. The germline gives CDR1 LNHDA, CDR2 SQIVND (reference sequence). There are 11 residues in the CDR3. CDR3 coding DNA: TGTGCCAGTAGTATCGGGGATACGCAGTATTTT. The encoded protein is CASSIGDTQYF.

The rearrangement joins TRBV28 to TRBJ2-7; the match to TRBD2 covers 12 bases. The length of the CDR3 is 15 residues. Germline trimming cut 2 bases from V and 5 bases from J; bases unmatched to any gene: 4. Germline CDR1 reads MDHEN; CDR2 reads SYDVKM. Here the CDR3 DNA reads TGTGCCAGCAGTTTAACTAGCGGGGGGCGGGACGAGCAGTACTTC. This gives the protein CASSLTSGGRDEQYF.

Ten or more counts support this clonotype. The gene calls are TRBV6-1 and TRBJ2-1; no clear D. CDR3 length: 15 amino acids. Germline-derived CDR1 and CDR2 are MNHNS and SASEGT. V was trimmed by 5 bases and J by 0 bases, leaving 11 bases between them. The CDR3 DNA sequence: TGTGCCAGCAGTCCCGGATCAGGCTCCTACAATGAGCAGTTCTTC. Its translation is CASSPGSGSYNEQFF.

V usage is TRBV28 and J usage is TRBJ2-5; 12 bases fit TRBD2. Germline V gene lookup returns CDR1 MDHEN and CDR2 SYDVKM. The CDR3 consists of 15 residues. V lost 6 bases to trimming and J lost 3 bases; unmatched junction nucleotides: 5. The CDR3 protein is CASRERLAGEETQYF. The CDR3 DNA reads as TGTGCCAGCAGAGAACGACTAGCGGGAGAAGAGACCCAGTACTTC.

V and J are TRBV20-1 and TRBJ2-7; D gene uncertain. Germline V gives CDR1 DFQATT, CDR2 SNEGSKA (reference sequence). V lost 4 bases, J lost 6 bases, and 16 bases lay in between. This CDR3 is 13 amino acids long. Here the CDR3 DNA reads TGCAGTGCTATTCACGGAGTCTCCCCCGAGCAGTACTTC. Translating it yields CSAIHGVSPEQYF.

With regard to this clonotype: A read error may explain this, as a much larger clone is one base away. V gene TRBV3-1 combines with J gene TRBJ1-2, with TRBD1 identical over 8 bases. The V gene end was trimmed by 6 bases and the J gene end by 9 bases; junction bases not matched to a gene: 15. The length of the CDR3 is 15 residues. Germline V lookup: CDR1 LGHDT, CDR2 YNNKEL (reference sequence). The CDR3 DNA is TGTGCCAGCAGTCCCGGGACAGGCCCCACGTATAGCTACACCTTC. It specifies CASSPGTGPTYSYTF.

Only a few counts were recorded for this clonotype. One end of the junction is discordant with germline, which a read error may explain. The rearrangement uses TRBV6-1 and TRBJ2-3; D may be TRBD2 (6 bases). CDR1 and CDR2 from the germline V gene are MNHNS and SASEGT. This CDR3 contains 15 residues. The CDR3 is CAISELSGSTDTQYF. The CDR3 region has the DNA TGTGCCATCAGTGAACTTAGCGGAAGCACAGATACGCAGTATTTT.

The gene calls are TRBV6-4 and TRBJ2-1, with 7 bases identical to TRBD2. Germline V gene lookup returns CDR1 MRHNA and CDR2 SNTAGT. This CDR3 contains 16 residues. V trimming: 4 bases; J trimming: 2 bases; junction bases outside the gene matches: 8. The CDR3, as DNA: TGTGCCAGCAGTGCGAAGCTAGCGGTCCCCTACAATGAGCAGTTCTTC. Protein sequence: CASSAKLAVPYNEQFF.

Only a few counts were recorded for this clonotype. This clone may be a read error of a much larger clone one base away. As DNA, the CDR3 is TGTGCCAGCAGGGGACAGGGATTTTCACCCCTCCGCTTT. This codes for CASRGQGFSPLRF. The V call is TRBV2, the J call TRBJ1-6, with 9 bases fitting TRBD1. CDR1 SNHLY and CDR2 FYNNEI come from the germline V gene. This CDR3 contains 13 residues.